What follows are 3 T cell receptor beta chains derived from one specimen sequenced in a study of blood T cell repertoires in COVID-19. The repertoire was sequenced with immunoSEQ multiplex PCR; TCRdb's copy has only in-frame clones and lacks some. The sample records approximately 90,000 clones, 65% to 80% being singletons. Sequenced: peripheral blood. Receptors were obtained from a human donor in a cohort sampled during active COVID-19.

The V call is TRBV25-1, the J call TRBJ2-7; D may be TRBD2 (6 bases). The germline gives CDR1 MGHDK, CDR2 SYGVNS. The CDR3 length is 15 residues. Trimming removed 1 base from V and 5 bases from J, with 15 bases in between. The CDR3 bases are TGTGCCAGCAGTGAATCACCGGCGGGGCAGAACGAGCAGTACTTC. Protein: CASSESPAGQNEQYF.

J is TRBJ1-6 and V is TRBV27; D unresolved. The germline V and J ends were trimmed by 5 bases and 1 base, with 6 bases remaining between them. This CDR3 has 14 amino acids. In germline, CDR1 is MNHEY, CDR2 SMNVEV (reference sequence). CDR3 sequence reads: CASSPMSYNSPLHF. In DNA form, the CDR3 reads TGTGCCAGCAGTCCTATGTCCTATAATTCACCCCTCCACTTT.

The chain combines TRBV4-3 with TRBJ2-3; D remains unclear. Trimming removed 3 bases from V and 6 bases from J, with 10 bases in between. Germline CDR1 LGHNA, CDR2 YSLEER. The CDR3 runs 13 residues. The DNA for the CDR3 is TGCGCCAGCAGCCAGACCCCTAGGGATACGCAGTATTTT. Its protein is CASSQTPRDTQYF.